This note documents a single T cell receptor (beta chain) sequence. The antigen is unknown. This specimen comes from a study of breast tumors, draining lymph nodes, adjacent tissues. Axillary draining lymph nodes of breast cancer patients supplied the node samples. CDR3 length: 14 residues. CDR1 is LGHDT, CDR2 YNNKEL, per germline (reference sequence). The ends were cut back, 7 bases at V and 7 bases at J, with 14 bases in the middle. Study results and caveats: Tumor repertoires ranked between lymph nodes and nontumor tissue in diversity, with V and J gene preferences. Luminal-like breast cancer showed significantly greater tumor-nontumor repertoire similarity than basal-like breast cancer did.

TCRdb reprocessed the multiplex PCR reads via MiXCR and lists one record per CDR3 protein. The sample consists of about 100,000 distinct CDR3 sequences, around 20% of them appearing once. This clonotype was obtained from a female donor with breast cancer. Some clones in this sample may be carry-over from other donors' samples. The rearrangement joins TRBV3-1 to TRBJ1-6; weak D call: TRBD1 (6 bases). Sequences were obtained from axillary lymph node tissue. This CDR3 is CASTPGHDNSPLHF. CDR3 nucleotides: TGTGCCAGCACCCCGGGACACGACAATTCACCCCTCCACTTT.